The 26 T cell receptor beta chains listed next were all sequenced from one sample in a study of cytomegalovirus exposure and HLA in healthy donors (dated by TCRdb to the late 2010s). Library construction relied on the immunoSEQ multiplex PCR assay. A mixture of 60 forward primers for TCR Vbeta segments and 13 reverse primers for TCR Jbeta segments was used in the multiplex PCR. This is the immuneACCESS table as TCRdb keeps it, with only in-frame sequences that have V and J called. A part of the clones is gone; compared with another copy, unresolved V genes explain less than half, and the rest is unexplained. A total of around 130,000 clones appear in this sample, 55% to 75% of them only once. Less than 3.5% of the sample is taken by the ten largest. The sample comprised PBMCs. These receptors all come from a human donor in good health.

This clone turned up a few times. The chain uses TRBV28 and TRBJ1-1; 10 bases fit TRBD1. Unmatched junction bases numbered 4, after V lost 5 bases and J lost 1 base. The CDR3 spans 15 residues. Per the germline V gene, CDR1 is MDHEN and CDR2 is SYDVKM. This CDR3 reads CASSPWTGGNTEAFF. The CDR3 coding sequence is TGTGCCAGCAGTCCCTGGACAGGGGGGAACACTGAAGCTTTCTTT.

This clone occurred a few times. The rearrangement joins TRBV28 to TRBJ2-7; the D gene is possibly TRBD1 (6 bases). The CDR3 runs to 11 residues. CDR1 MDHEN and CDR2 SYDVKM come from the germline V gene. The V and J ends lost 6 bases and 4 bases respectively, with 7 bases between them. The CDR3 DNA reads TGTGCCAGCAGGACAGGTTACGAGCAGTACTTC. As protein: CASRTGYEQYF.

This chain joins TRBV4-1 and TRBJ2-6, with no clear D. V was trimmed by 0 bases and J by 1 base, leaving 10 bases between them. From germline, CDR1 is MGHRA and CDR2 YSYEKL. This CDR3 spans 17 amino acids. The CDR3 loop is CASSQESKESGANVLTF. CDR3 bases: TGCGCCAGCAGCCAAGAGTCGAAAGAGTCTGGGGCCAACGTCCTGACTTTC.

V gene TRBV15 combines with J gene TRBJ2-7; D perhaps matches TRBD2 (6 bases). Between the trimmed V and J ends, which lost 4 bases and 0 bases, there was a span of 10 bases. CDR1 LNHNV and CDR2 YYDKDF come from the germline V gene (reference sequence). The CDR3 is made up of 14 amino acids. The CDR3 nucleotides are TGTGCCACCAGCATCCAGGGAGGCTCCTACGAGCAGTACTTC. It yields the protein CATSIQGGSYEQYF.

This chain connects TRBV7-2 to TRBJ2-3, with D perhaps matching TRBD2 (5 bases). Trimming removed 4 bases from V and 2 bases from J, with 16 bases in between. Germline CDR1 SGHTA, CDR2 FQGNSA. The CDR3 spans 16 residues. The CDR3 DNA sequence: TGTGCCAGCAGCTCCTACTGGGTTCGGGACACAGATACGCAGTATTTT. Translating it yields CASSSYWVRDTDTQYF.

V is TRBV4-3 and J is TRBJ1-5; 7 positions match TRBD1. The germline V gene encodes CDR1 LGHNA and CDR2 YSLEER. The junction had 4 bases not matched to a gene; V was cut back by 0 bases and J by 5 bases. This CDR3 has 15 residues. The DNA for the CDR3 is TGCGCCAGCAGCCAAGATGCGCAGGGGGATCAGCCCCAGCATTTT. Its protein is CASSQDAQGDQPQHF.

The chain employs TRBV7-2 and TRBJ2-7; tentatively, D is TRBD1 (6 bases). The V end was cut by 5 bases, the J end by 6 bases, with 11 bases between. This CDR3 is 12 amino acids long. Germline loops: CDR1 SGHTA, CDR2 FQGNSA. The CDR3 loop is CASSEQGTEQYF. Here the CDR3 DNA reads TGTGCCAGCAGCGAACAGGGTACCGAGCAGTACTTC.

The chain combines TRBV5-8 with TRBJ2-4; weak D call: TRBD2 (6 bases). The V end was cut by 2 bases, the J end by 2 bases, with 14 bases between. The CDR3 spans 16 residues. The germline V gene has CDR1 SGHTS and CDR2 YDEGEE. The CDR3 nucleotides read TGTGCCAGCAGCTTCGGGAGCAGACCCCCCAAAAACATTCAGTACTTC. Encoded protein: CASSFGSRPPKNIQYF.

This rearrangement joins TRBV6-6 to TRBJ2-5; 7 bases align to TRBD1. CDR1 and CDR2 (germline): MNHNY, SVGAGI (reference sequence). V was pared by 7 bases and J by 1 base, with 9 bases of the junction left unmatched. The CDR3 is 15 residues long. CDR3 amino acids: CASIDRAGGQETQYF. The CDR3 DNA is TGTGCCAGCATTGACCGGGCAGGGGGCCAAGAGACCCAGTACTTC.

V usage is TRBV7-8 and J usage is TRBJ2-7, with 13 nucleotides matching TRBD2. This CDR3 contains 18 residues. J gave up 6 bases and V 7 bases, and 18 bases lay outside the gene matches. Germline V gene sequence: CDR1 SGHVS, CDR2 FQNEAQ. The CDR3 DNA is TGTGCCAGCACCCGGACTAGCGGGAGTTCTGGATATCCCTGCGAGCAGTACTTC. It encodes CASTRTSGSSGYPCEQYF.

The chain recombines TRBV7-9 with TRBJ2-2; 7 bases map to TRBD1. With 9 bases clipped from V and 2 bases from J, the junction kept 12 bases outside the gene matches. Germline V gives CDR1 SEHNR, CDR2 FQNEAQ (reference sequence). This CDR3 has 16 amino acids. CDR3 loop: CASLQPGQNNTGELFF. Here the CDR3 DNA reads TGTGCCAGTCTTCAACCGGGACAGAATAACACCGGGGAGCTGTTTTTT.

This clone was counted a few times. In nucleotides, the CDR3 is TGCGCCAGCAGCCAAAATCTAAACACTGAAGCTTTCTTT. This translates into CASSQNLNTEAFF. The chain combines TRBV4-3 with TRBJ1-1; no definite D call. CDR1 and CDR2 (germline): LGHNA, YSLEER. V lost 2 bases to trimming and J lost 2 bases, with 6 bases between them. This CDR3 has 13 residues.

CDR3 in DNA: TGTGCCAGCAGCTTAGCGGAGAATCAGCCCCAGCATTTT. Its protein is CASSLAENQPQHF. This chain connects TRBV7-2 to TRBJ1-5; D gene ambiguous. V gave up 0 bases and J gave up 4 bases, with 4 bases separating them. Germline V gene lookup returns CDR1 SGHTA and CDR2 FQGNSA. The CDR3 loop spans 13 amino acids.

The sample holds one count of this clone. V gene TRBV19 combines with J gene TRBJ1-2; TRBD1 matches 8 bases. The CDR3 is 13 amino acids. The ends lost 8 bases at V and 2 bases at J; junction bases unmatched: 4. Germline V CDR1 and CDR2: LNHDA, SQIVND (reference sequence). For the CDR3, the DNA is TGTGCCAGTGCCGGACAGGGAAACTATGGCTACACCTTC. This encodes CASAGQGNYGYTF.

This clone was observed once. The chain employs TRBV5-1 and TRBJ2-5; 7 bases match TRBD1. The CDR3 has 14 residues. Trimming took 7 bases from V and 2 from J; bases not matched to a gene: 8. Looked up from germline, CDR1 is SGHRS and CDR2 is YFSETQ. In DNA form, the CDR3 reads TGCGCCAGCCGACGGACAGGCCTACAAGAGACCCAGTACTTC. It encodes CASRRTGLQETQYF.

V and J are TRBV19 and TRBJ1-5; TRBD1 agrees at 8 bases. CDR1 is LNHDA and CDR2 is SQIVND in the germline V gene (reference sequence). The CDR3 is 15 residues long. Germline trimming cut 7 bases from V and 2 bases from J; bases unmatched to any gene: 7. CDR3 residues: CASIPGGSGNQPQHF. CDR3 nucleotides: TGTGCCAGTATCCCAGGGGGCTCCGGCAATCAGCCCCAGCATTTT.

This clone was picked up one time. The V and J genes are TRBV6-5 and TRBJ2-7; D is possibly TRBD2 (5 bases). The CDR3 spans 14 residues. The V and J ends lost 5 bases and 0 bases respectively, with 11 bases between them. Germline CDR1 MNHEY, CDR2 SVGAGI. CDR3 coding DNA: TGTGCCAGCAGTCAGACTGGGAGCTCCTACGAGCAGTACTTC. Its translation is CASSQTGSSYEQYF.

The J gene is TRBJ1-1, the V gene TRBV19; no clear D gene. The V gene lost 7 bases and the J gene lost 1 base, with 19 bases spanning the gap. The germline gives CDR1 LNHDA, CDR2 SQIVND (reference sequence). The CDR3 is made up of 16 amino acids. Here the CDR3 reads CASILWAHNRNTEAFF. In DNA, the CDR3 is TGTGCCAGTATTCTATGGGCGCACAACCGGAACACTGAAGCTTTCTTT.

In DNA form, the CDR3 reads TGTGCCAGCAGCCGCGACCTAGGGGGGGGAGGGTCCTACAATGAGCAGTTCTTC. Translation: CASSRDLGGGGSYNEQFF. J is TRBJ2-1 and V is TRBV4-2; D is perhaps TRBD2 (7 bases). Germline V gene lookup returns CDR1 LGHNA and CDR2 YNFKEQ. The CDR3 spans 18 residues. The germline V and J ends were trimmed by 4 bases and 1 base, with 20 bases remaining between them.

This chain uses TRBV7-6 with TRBJ2-7; TRBD1 matches 7 bases. CDR3 length: 13 amino acids. The V segment lost 5 bases and the J segment 8 bases; nucleotides outside the gene matches: 9. Germline V gives CDR1 SGHVS, CDR2 FNYEAQ. The chain's CDR3 is CASSRGQSSQQYF. In DNA form, the CDR3 reads TGTGCCAGCAGCCGGGGACAGAGCAGCCAGCAGTACTTC.

V and J are TRBV19 and TRBJ1-1, with 7 bases fitting TRBD1. Germline trimming cut 5 bases from V and 5 bases from J; bases unmatched to any gene: 8. Germline CDR1 is LNHDA and CDR2 is SQIVND (reference sequence). The CDR3 covers 14 residues. CDR3 loop: CASSSTGVRTEAFF. CDR3 nucleotides: TGTGCCAGTAGTTCCACAGGGGTTCGAACTGAAGCTTTCTTT.

This clone was seen a handful of times. The chain has TRBV4-2 and TRBJ2-7, with D perhaps matching TRBD2 (6 bases). Germline V gene data show CDR1 as LGHNA and CDR2 as YNFKEQ. The CDR3 runs 18 residues. V gave up 0 bases and J gave up 2 bases, with 20 bases separating them. The DNA for the CDR3 is TGTGCCAGCAGCCAAGACACGCGGCTCGGCGGGGACCCCTACGAGCAGTACTTC. It codes for CASSQDTRLGGDPYEQYF.

A remark on this clone: The sample has other DNA sequences that encode this CDR3 too. The chain employs TRBV4-1 and TRBJ1-5; 8 nucleotides line up with TRBD1. CDR3 length: 18 amino acids. After removal of 1 base from V and 3 bases from J, the junction contained 11 bases not matched to a gene. Germline CDR1 MGHRA, CDR2 YSYEKL. The CDR3 here is CASSQVAVQGASNQPQHF. The CDR3 DNA follows: TGCGCCAGCAGCCAAGTGGCGGTCCAGGGGGCGTCCAATCAGCCCCAGCATTTT.

This clone was seen a few times. V gene TRBV5-4 combines with J gene TRBJ2-7; weak D call: TRBD1 (6 bases). Germline lookup yields CDR1 SGHNT and CDR2 YYREEE (reference sequence). The V end was cut by 0 bases, the J end by 3 bases, with 16 bases between. There are 16 residues in the CDR3. CDR3 coding DNA: TGTGCCAGCAGCTTGGGGCGCAGGGGTGAAAACTACGAGCAGTACTTC. Translation gives CASSLGRRGENYEQYF.

This clone turned up a few times. The J gene is TRBJ2-3, the V gene TRBV5-8, with D possibly TRBD2 on 5 matching bases. This CDR3 contains 15 residues. The V gene lost 3 bases and the J gene lost 1 base, with 12 bases spanning the gap. Germline V gene sequence: CDR1 SGHTS, CDR2 YDEGEE. The CDR3 bases are TGTGCCAGCAGCTCCCAGCGGACCGGCACAGATACGCAGTATTTT. Its protein product is CASSSQRTGTDTQYF.

The chain combines TRBV2 with TRBJ1-1; tentatively, D is TRBD1 (6 bases). Trimming cost V 8 bases and J 0 bases, with 16 bases left between them. In germline, CDR1 is SNHLY, CDR2 FYNNEI. The CDR3 contains 15 residues. The CDR3 loop reads CASRRQVSMNTEAFF. CDR3 coding DNA: TGTGCCAGCCGCCGACAGGTATCCATGAACACTGAAGCTTTCTTT.